These 8 T cell receptor beta chains share one sample of origin, sequenced in a study of monozygotic twins with inflammatory bowel disease. TCRdb re-called the 5' RACE reads; every CDR3 protein appears as one record, without DNA. The sample data list fewer than 550,000 distinct CDR3 sequences. Sequencing was performed on blood. These receptors originate from a human donor with ulcerative colitis or Crohn's disease, or a healthy co-twin of an affected twin (not recorded which).

The rearrangement joins TRBV5-1 to TRBJ2-5. Germline values: CDR1 SGHRS, CDR2 YFSETQ. The CDR3 consists of 15 residues. The CDR3 loop is CASSLVDGTQETQYF.

The chain is built from TRBV9 and TRBJ2-5; checking the TCRdb D call of TRBD2 is not possible without DNA. The CDR3 loop spans 16 amino acids. The germline CDR1 and CDR2 sequences are SGDLS and YYNGEE. CDR3 residues: CASSGRVGGAWETQYF. Looking up the rest from reference TRBV9 and TRBJ2-5 gives the full variable domain: DSGVTQTPKHLITATGQRVTLRCSPRSGDLSVYWYQQSLDQGLQFLIQYYNGEERAKGNILERFSAQQFPDLHSELNLSSLELGDSALYFCASSGRVGGAWETQYFGPGTRLLVL.

The rearrangement uses TRBV28 and TRBJ2-7; the TCRdb D gene call, TRBD1, has no DNA to confirm it. The length of the CDR3 is 19 residues. In germline, CDR1 is MDHEN, CDR2 SYDVKM. CDR3 amino acids: CASSHQGGVSGTGPYEQYF.

The chain's CDR3 is CASSLTDEQFF. This chain links TRBV5-1 with TRBJ2-1. The germline V gene has CDR1 SGHRS and CDR2 YFSETQ. The CDR3 has 11 amino acids.

V is TRBV20-1 and J is TRBJ1-4; the D call from TCRdb, TRBD1, cannot be confirmed without DNA. This CDR3 has 13 residues. Germline CDR1 is DFQATT and CDR2 is SNEGSKA (reference sequence). CDR3 region: CSAGGQKGEKLFF.

The chain is built from TRBV6-5 and TRBJ1-1; no DNA is available, so the TRBD1 call from TCRdb remains unchecked. The CDR3 is made up of 13 amino acids. From germline, CDR1 is MNHEY and CDR2 SVGAGI. The CDR3 loop is CASTQTGNTEAFF.

V and J are TRBV5-1 and TRBJ1-1; TCRdb returns TRBD1, unconfirmable since there is no DNA. The CDR3 is 15 residues long. Germline CDR1 and CDR2: SGHRS and YFSETQ. The CDR3 reads CASSLAGVSGAEAFF. The complete variable domain, with remaining parts taken from reference TRBV5-1 and TRBJ1-1, reads KAGVTQTPRYLIKTRGQQVTLSCSPISGHRSVSWYQQTPGQGLQFLFEYFSETQRNKGNFPGRFSGRQFSNSRSEMNVSTLELGDSALYLCASSLAGVSGAEAFFGQGTRLTVV.

The V and J genes are TRBV5-1 and TRBJ2-3; checking the TCRdb D call of TRBD1 is not possible without DNA. The CDR3 is 14 amino acids. CDR1 is SGHRS, CDR2 YFSETQ, per germline. CDR3 sequence reads: CASSLGTGIDTQYF.